This T cell receptor (beta chain) is drawn from a study of PD-L1 blockade in urothelial cancer. Study-wide context: Blood-derived samples held a median about 150,000 T cells.

Stated time point: pretreatment peripheral blood. Trimming left V 1 base short and J 3 bases short, with 10 bases between. Germline values: CDR1 SGHTA, CDR2 FQGNSA. This CDR3 region has 15 residues. Sequencing used immunoSEQ multiplex PCR; TCRdb keeps in-frame clones, though not all of them. The profile shows roughly 53,000 clones, 70% to 90% of them singletons. The chain links TRBV7-2 to TRBJ1-3; D remains unclear. The TCR was taken from a woman aged 60 to 75 with urothelial cancer. Sequencing was performed on PBMCs, taken around atezolizumab (anti-PD-L1) treatment. The CDR3 loop is CASSLEPGNGNTIYF. DNA of the CDR3: TGTGCCAGCAGCTTAGAACCAGGCAATGGAAACACCATATATTTT.